This TCR beta chain was sequenced for a study of T cell responses to AZD1222 COVID-19 vaccine. In this sample, this clone turned up once. Its matching antigen is unknown. CDR3 length: 15 amino acids. With 7 bases clipped from V and 6 bases from J, the junction kept 11 bases outside the gene matches. The germline V gene encodes CDR1 LNHDA and CDR2 SQIVND (reference sequence). The table came from immunoSEQ multiplex PCR; TCRdb's copy has only in-frame clones and leaves some out. The data show 90,000 to 150,000 clones, under 90% seen once. Study results and limitations: Clonal diversity may have been underestimated, and the donors were mostly white British, with more females than males.

The sequences come from peripheral blood, collected on day 0 of AZD1222 vaccination. The sequence was collected from an adult in good health. This chain joins TRBV19 and TRBJ2-3; 9 nucleotides line up with TRBD1. The CDR3 coding sequence is TGTGCCAGTACGGTCGGACAGGGGATGTTTGATACGCAGTATTTT. This sequence encodes CASTVGQGMFDTQYF. The whole variable domain, filled in from reference TRBV19 and TRBJ2-3, reads DGGITQSPKYLFRKEGQNVTLSCEQNLNHDAMYWYRQDPGQGLRLIYYSQIVNDFQKGDIAEGYSVSREKKESFPLTVTSAQKNPTAFYLCASTVGQGMFDTQYFGPGTRLTVL.